Reported below is one T cell receptor beta chain. Its antigen is unidentified. Clones were sequenced by immunoSEQ multiplex PCR, and TCRdb holds only the in-frame ones, with some missing. The data hold thousands of clones, with 85% to 95% observed a single time. This entry is derived from a study of ipilimumab plus nivolumab after autologous stem cell transplantation. Findings of the study overall: The authors say TCR, Treg and microbiome findings warrant further study.

Germline V CDR1 and CDR2: MDHEN, SYDVKM. There are 14 residues in the CDR3. Trimming took off 2 bases at V and 3 bases at J, with 8 bases between the two ends. Starting 14 to 28 days after autologous transplant, ipilimumab 1 mg/kg was given. Patients got 3 mg/kg IV nivolumab weeks 1, 4, 7, 10, then biweekly through week 26. The sequence was obtained from a male donor with primary mediastinal lymphoma. V usage is TRBV28 and J usage is TRBJ1-5, with D uncertain. Source: PBMCs, taken in a trial of ipilimumab plus nivolumab as post-transplant consolidation. CDR3: CASSLASLNQPQHF. Written as DNA, the CDR3 is TGTGCCAGCAGTTTAGCCTCTCTCAATCAGCCCCAGCATTTT.